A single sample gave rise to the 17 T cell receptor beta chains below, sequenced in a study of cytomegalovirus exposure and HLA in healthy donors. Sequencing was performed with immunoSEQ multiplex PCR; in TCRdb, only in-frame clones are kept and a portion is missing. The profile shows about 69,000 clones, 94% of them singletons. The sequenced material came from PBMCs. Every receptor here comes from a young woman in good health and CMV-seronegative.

CDR3 in DNA: TGTGCCAGCAGACCCCTCCCGAATACGAGGGAGCAGTACTTC. It specifies CASRPLPNTREQYF. This chain connects TRBV28 to TRBJ2-7; D unclear. Germline CDR1 and CDR2: MDHEN and SYDVKM. This CDR3 is built from 14 residues. V gave up 6 bases and J gave up 7 bases, with 19 bases separating them.

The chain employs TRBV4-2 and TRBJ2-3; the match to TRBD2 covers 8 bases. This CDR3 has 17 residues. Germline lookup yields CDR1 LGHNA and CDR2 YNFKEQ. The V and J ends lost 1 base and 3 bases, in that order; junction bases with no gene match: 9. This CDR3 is CASSQVLSGGGTDTQYF. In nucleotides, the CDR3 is TGTGCCAGCAGCCAAGTGTTGAGCGGGGGCGGGACAGATACGCAGTATTTT.

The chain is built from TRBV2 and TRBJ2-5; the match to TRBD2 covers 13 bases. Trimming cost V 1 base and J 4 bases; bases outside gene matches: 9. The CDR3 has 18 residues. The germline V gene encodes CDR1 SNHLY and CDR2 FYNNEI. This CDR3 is CASSEGLAGGSAGETQYF. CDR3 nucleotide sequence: TGTGCCAGCAGTGAAGGACTAGCGGGAGGATCGGCTGGAGAGACCCAGTACTTC.

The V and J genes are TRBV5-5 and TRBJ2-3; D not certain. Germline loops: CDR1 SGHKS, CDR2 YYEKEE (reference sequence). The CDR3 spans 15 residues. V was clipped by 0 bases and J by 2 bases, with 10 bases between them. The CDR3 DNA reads TGTGCCAGCAGCTTGGCTCCCCCCTACACAGATACGCAGTATTTT. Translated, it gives CASSLAPPYTDTQYF.

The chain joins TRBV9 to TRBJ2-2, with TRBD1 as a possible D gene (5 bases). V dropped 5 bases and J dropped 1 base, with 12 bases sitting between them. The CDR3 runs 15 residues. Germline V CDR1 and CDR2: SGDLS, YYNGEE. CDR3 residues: CASREGAENTGELFF. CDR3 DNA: TGTGCCAGCAGGGAAGGGGCGGAGAACACCGGGGAGCTGTTTTTT.

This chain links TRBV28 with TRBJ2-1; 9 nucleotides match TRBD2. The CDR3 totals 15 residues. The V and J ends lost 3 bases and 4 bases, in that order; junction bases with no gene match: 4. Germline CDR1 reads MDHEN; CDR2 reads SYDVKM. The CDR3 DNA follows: TGTGCCAGCAGTTTTCTAGCGGGATCTTACAATGAGCAGTTCTTC. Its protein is CASSFLAGSYNEQFF.

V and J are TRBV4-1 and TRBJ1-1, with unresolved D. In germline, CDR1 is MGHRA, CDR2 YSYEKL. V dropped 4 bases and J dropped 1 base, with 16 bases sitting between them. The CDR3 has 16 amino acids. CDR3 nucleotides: TGCGCCAGCAGCCCGGCGGGGTCGAGGACGAACACTGAAGCTTTCTTT. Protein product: CASSPAGSRTNTEAFF.

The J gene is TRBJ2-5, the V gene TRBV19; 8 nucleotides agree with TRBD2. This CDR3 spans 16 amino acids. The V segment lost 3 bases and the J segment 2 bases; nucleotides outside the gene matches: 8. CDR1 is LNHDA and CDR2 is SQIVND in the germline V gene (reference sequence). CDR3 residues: CASSISRAGGQETQYF. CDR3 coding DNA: TGTGCCAGTAGTATCAGTCGGGCGGGAGGACAAGAGACCCAGTACTTC.

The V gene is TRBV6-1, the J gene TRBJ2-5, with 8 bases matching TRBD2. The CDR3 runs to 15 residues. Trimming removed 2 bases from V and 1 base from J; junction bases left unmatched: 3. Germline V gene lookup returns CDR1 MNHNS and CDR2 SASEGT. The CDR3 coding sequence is TGTGCCAGCAGTGAATTACTAGCGGTCCAAGAGACCCAGTACTTC. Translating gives CASSELLAVQETQYF.

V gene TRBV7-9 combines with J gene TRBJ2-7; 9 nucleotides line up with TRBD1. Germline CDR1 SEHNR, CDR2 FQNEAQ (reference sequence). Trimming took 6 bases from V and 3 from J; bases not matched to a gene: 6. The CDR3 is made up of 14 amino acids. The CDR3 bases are TGTGCCAGCAGGTTGGACAGGGGATACTACGAGCAGTACTTC. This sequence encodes CASRLDRGYYEQYF.

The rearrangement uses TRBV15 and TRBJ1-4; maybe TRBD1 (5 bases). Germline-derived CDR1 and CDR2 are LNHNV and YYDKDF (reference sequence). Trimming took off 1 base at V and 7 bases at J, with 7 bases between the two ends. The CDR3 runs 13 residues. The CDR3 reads CATSRGGLEKLFF. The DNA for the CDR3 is TGTGCCACCAGCAGAGGGGGCCTTGAAAAACTGTTTTTT.

The DNA for the CDR3 is TGTGCCAGCAGCGCGATGGACAGGGGGCGATTTGGCTACACCTTC. This gives the protein CASSAMDRGRFGYTF. The rearrangement joins TRBV4-2 to TRBJ1-2, with TRBD1 matching over 11 bases. Trimming removed 5 bases from V and 7 bases from J; junction bases left unmatched: 9. The CDR3 sequence is 15 residues long. Germline lookup yields CDR1 LGHNA and CDR2 YNFKEQ.

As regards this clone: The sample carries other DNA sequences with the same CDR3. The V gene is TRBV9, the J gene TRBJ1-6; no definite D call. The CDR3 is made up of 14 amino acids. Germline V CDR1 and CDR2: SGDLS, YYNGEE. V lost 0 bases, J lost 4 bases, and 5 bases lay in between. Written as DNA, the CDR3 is TGTGCCAGCAGCGTAGGCAGGTATAATTCACCCCTCCACTTT. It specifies CASSVGRYNSPLHF.

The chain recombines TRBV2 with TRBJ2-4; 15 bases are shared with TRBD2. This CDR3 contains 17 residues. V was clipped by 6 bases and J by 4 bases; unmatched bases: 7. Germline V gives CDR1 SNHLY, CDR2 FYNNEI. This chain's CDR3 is CASRNGTSGGLKNIQYF. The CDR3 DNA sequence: TGTGCCAGCAGGAACGGGACTAGCGGGGGGCTGAAAAACATTCAGTACTTC.

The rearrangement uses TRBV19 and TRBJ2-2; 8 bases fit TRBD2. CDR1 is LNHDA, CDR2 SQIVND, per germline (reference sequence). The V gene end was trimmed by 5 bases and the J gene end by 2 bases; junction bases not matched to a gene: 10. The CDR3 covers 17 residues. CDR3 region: CASSQGGGPLNTGELFF. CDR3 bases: TGTGCCAGTAGTCAGGGCGGGGGGCCACTAAACACCGGGGAGCTGTTTTTT. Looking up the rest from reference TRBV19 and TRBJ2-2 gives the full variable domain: DGGITQSPKYLFRKEGQNVTLSCEQNLNHDAMYWYRQDPGQGLRLIYYSQIVNDFQKGDIAEGYSVSREKKESFPLTVTSAQKNPTAFYLCASSQGGGPLNTGELFFGEGSRLTVL.

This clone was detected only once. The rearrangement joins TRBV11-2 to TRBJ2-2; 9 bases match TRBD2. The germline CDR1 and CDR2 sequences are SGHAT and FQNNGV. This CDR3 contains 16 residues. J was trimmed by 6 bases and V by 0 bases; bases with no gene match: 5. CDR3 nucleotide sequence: TGTGCCAGCAGCTTAGATTTCGCTAGCGGGGCCGGGGAGCTGTTTTTT. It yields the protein CASSLDFASGAGELFF.

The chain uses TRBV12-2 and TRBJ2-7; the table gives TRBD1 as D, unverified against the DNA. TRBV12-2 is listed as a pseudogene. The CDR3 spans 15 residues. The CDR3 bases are TGTGCAAGTCGCACGCCGACAGGGAGGTCCTACGAGCAGTACTTC. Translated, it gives CASRTPTGRSYEQYF.